This T cell receptor beta chain was identified in a study of blood T cells in healthy people across ages (dated by TCRdb to between 2014 and 2016). Background for the entire study: In model experiments, template switching captured roughly one uniquely barcoded TCR beta cDNA molecule for every two T cells. The study measured age-related changes in TCR beta repertoire diversity using deep sequencing normalized with unique cDNA molecular identifiers. The donors were divided into four age groups: young (average around 16 years), middle-aged (over 35), aged (about 56) and long-lived (approximately 74). To avoid experimental bias, donors of different ages were distributed randomly across sequencing lanes. Two additional independent replicas of 1 million unique cDNA reads from the same blood draw were analyzed for two donors (one aged 18 to 30 and one aged 80 or older). Here is what the overall study found, with its caveats: Estimates of total diversity from one million sequenced T cells were regarded as lower bounds and underestimates. The CMV infection status of donors was not known, potentially confounding age-related changes in expanded clonotypes. Because profiling used bulk unsorted PBMCs, naive and antigen-experienced compartments could not be compared conclusively. Compared with the aged group, the long-lived group had more naive CD4+ T cells, fewer expanded clones and increased TCR diversity, a pattern suggesting age selection. There was a strong correlation between observed TCR beta diversity and the percentage of naive T cells measured by flow cytometry. As age increased, observed TCR beta diversity per million T cells dropped in a roughly linear way, and a significant reduction was already evident by age 40.

Libraries came from 5' RACE. Sequencer: Illumina HiSeq 2500. A second PCR of roughly 7 to 12 cycles was run with a J-beta primer mix and a sample-barcoded 5' primer. Each TCR beta cDNA molecule received a unique molecular identifier from a template-switch 5' adaptor carrying 12 random nucleotides. At least 3 million CDR3-containing paired-end reads were obtained from each sample. First-strand cDNA synthesis was performed from all RNA using the Mint cDNA synthesis kit, with priming by a TRBC-specific oligonucleotide. Following uracil-DNA glycosylase treatment, a first 18-cycle PCR with universal primers M1SS and BC2_uni_R was performed on all cDNA. The source study handled its data this way. For normalization, 1 million high-quality reads, each with a distinct molecular identifier, were randomly selected from each sample. Instead of being binned into consensus sequences, reads with shared molecular identifiers were discarded. MiTCR, with a Q25 quality threshold and the strictest error-elimination algorithm, was used for CDR3 identification, clonotype clustering and error correction. Lower-bound total TCR beta diversity was estimated with a nonparametric unseen species model using Euler transformation. In-frame beta chains were kept once TCRdb had trimmed the public reads at Q25 with fastp and called clones with MiXCR. Each entry merges the rows of one CDR3 protein and shows their most common DNA and genes. TCRdb assigned the V and J calls; the authors' analysis was not used. This sample holds roughly 1.4 million distinct CDR3 sequences; almost 60% were observed only once. Of the sample, over 5.5% falls within the top ten clones.

Donors were a few dozen systemically healthy Caucasian individuals from Russia aged roughly 6 to 95 years. Roughly 10 milliliters of peripheral blood were drawn from each donor into EDTA-treated Vacutainer tubes. Ficoll-Paque density-gradient centrifugation was used to isolate PBMCs, with at least 6.5 million per sample. Total RNA was extracted from PBMCs with Trizol reagent, with at least 6 micrograms obtained per sample. The percentages of naive CD45RAhigh/CD27high T cells were determined by flow cytometry on a PBMC aliquot from every donor. The CDR3, from cysteine to phenylalanine, totals 14 residues. Just CDR3 DNA is preserved here, 42 bases in frame from base 1. Cut back by 2 bases and 4 bases, the V and J ends lie 11 bases apart. According to the germline V gene (reference sequence), CDR1 reads LGHDT and CDR2 reads YNNKEL. About this clonotype: Its specific antigen is unknown. Per-base qualities were not stored, and no clone one base away is much larger.

Recombination linked TRBV3-1 to TRBJ1-2, and TRBD1 may be the D gene, going by 5 matching bases. The clonotype comes from a man younger than 30 in good health. The source material was blood. The bases read TGTGCCAGCAGCCAATTGGGACCGACCTATGGCTACACCTTC. This sequence encodes CASSQLGPTYGYTF.